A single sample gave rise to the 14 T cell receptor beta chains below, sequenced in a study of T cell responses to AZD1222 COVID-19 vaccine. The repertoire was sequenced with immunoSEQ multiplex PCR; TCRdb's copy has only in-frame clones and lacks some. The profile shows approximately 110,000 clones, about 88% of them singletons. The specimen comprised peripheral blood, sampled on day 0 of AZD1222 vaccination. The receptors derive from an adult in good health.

The CDR3 DNA reads as TGTGCCAGCAGCTTAGTCGGGGGATCCTACGAGCAGTACTTC. It codes for CASSLVGGSYEQYF. The V gene is TRBV7-8, the J gene TRBJ2-7; D may be TRBD2 (6 bases). There are 14 residues in the CDR3. Per germline, CDR1 SGHVS and CDR2 FQNEAQ. V lost 1 base and J lost 1, with 8 bases in between.

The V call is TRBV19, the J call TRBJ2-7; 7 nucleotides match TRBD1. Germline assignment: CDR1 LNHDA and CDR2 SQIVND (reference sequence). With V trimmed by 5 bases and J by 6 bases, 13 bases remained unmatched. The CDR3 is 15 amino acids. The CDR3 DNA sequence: TGTGCCAGTAGTTCTCGACAGGGCGGCAGGAGCGAGCAGTACTTC. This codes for CASSSRQGGRSEQYF.

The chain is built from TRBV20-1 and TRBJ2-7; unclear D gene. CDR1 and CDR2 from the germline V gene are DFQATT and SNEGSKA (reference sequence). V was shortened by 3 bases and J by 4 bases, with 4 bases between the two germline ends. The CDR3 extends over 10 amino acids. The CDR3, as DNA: TGCAGTGCTAGCGTATACGAGCAGTACTTC. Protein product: CSASVYEQYF.

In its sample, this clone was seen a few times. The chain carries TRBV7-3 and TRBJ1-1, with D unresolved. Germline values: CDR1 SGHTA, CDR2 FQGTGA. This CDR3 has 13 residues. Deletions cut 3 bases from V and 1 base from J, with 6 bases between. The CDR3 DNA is TGTGCCAGCAGCTTCAACAGGAACACTGAAGCTTTCTTT. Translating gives CASSFNRNTEAFF.

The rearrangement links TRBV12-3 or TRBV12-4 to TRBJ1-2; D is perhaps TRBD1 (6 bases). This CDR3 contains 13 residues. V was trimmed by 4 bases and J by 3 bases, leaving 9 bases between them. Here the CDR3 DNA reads TGTGCCAGCAGTTCCCGACAGGACTATGGCTACACCTTC. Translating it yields CASSSRQDYGYTF.

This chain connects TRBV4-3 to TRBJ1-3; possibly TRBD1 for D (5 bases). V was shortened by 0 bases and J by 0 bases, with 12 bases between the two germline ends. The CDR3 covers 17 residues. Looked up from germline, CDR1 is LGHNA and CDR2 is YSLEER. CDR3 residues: CASSQEEVRGSGNTIYF. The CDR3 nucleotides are TGCGCCAGCAGCCAAGAGGAGGTGAGGGGCTCTGGAAACACCATATATTTT.

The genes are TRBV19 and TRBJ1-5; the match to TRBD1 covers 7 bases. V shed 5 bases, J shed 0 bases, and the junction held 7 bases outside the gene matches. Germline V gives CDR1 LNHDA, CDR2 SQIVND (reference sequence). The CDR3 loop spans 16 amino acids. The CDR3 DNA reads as TGTGCCAGTAGTCCACGACAGGGAGTTAGCAATCAGCCCCAGCATTTT. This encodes CASSPRQGVSNQPQHF.

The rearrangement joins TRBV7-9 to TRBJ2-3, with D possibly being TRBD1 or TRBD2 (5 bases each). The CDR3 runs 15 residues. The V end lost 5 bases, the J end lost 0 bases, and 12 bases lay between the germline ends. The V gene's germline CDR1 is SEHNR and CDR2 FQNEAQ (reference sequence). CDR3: CASSDLGRSTDTQYF. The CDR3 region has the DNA TGTGCCAGCAGCGACCTGGGACGGAGCACAGATACGCAGTATTTT.

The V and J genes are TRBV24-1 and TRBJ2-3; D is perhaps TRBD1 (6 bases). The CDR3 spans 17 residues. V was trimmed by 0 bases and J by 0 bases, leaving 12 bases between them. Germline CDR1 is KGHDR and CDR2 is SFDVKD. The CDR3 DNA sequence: TGTGCCACCAGTGATTTGGGCGGACAGACTAGCACAGATACGCAGTATTTT. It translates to CATSDLGGQTSTDTQYF.

The CDR3 DNA reads TGCAGTGCCTCGGGGGCCAATGAGCAGTTCTTC. This translates into CSASGANEQFF. This chain links TRBV20-1 with TRBJ2-1; D is perhaps TRBD1 or TRBD2 (6 bases each). The CDR3 has 11 residues. The germline V gene encodes CDR1 DFQATT and CDR2 SNEGSKA (reference sequence). V was trimmed by 6 bases and J by 6 bases, leaving 9 bases between them.

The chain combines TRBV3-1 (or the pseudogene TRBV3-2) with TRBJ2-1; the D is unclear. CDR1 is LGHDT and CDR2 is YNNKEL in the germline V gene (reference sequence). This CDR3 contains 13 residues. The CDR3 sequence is CAPSGAAPNEQFF. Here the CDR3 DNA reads TGTGCGCCTTCCGGTGCGGCCCCGAATGAGCAGTTCTTC.

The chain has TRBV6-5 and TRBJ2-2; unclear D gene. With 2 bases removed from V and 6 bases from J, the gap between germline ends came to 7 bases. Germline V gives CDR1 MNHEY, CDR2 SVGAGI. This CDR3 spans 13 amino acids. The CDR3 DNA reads TGTGCCAGCAGTTACCAGGTGGCCGGGGAGCTGTTTTTT. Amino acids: CASSYQVAGELFF.

The CDR3 DNA follows: TGTGCCAGCAGTTCCGGGACAGCCCCCTCTGAAGCTTTCTTT. Translating it yields CASSSGTAPSEAFF. V is TRBV27 and J is TRBJ1-1; 7 bases align to TRBD1. With 4 bases clipped from V and 6 bases from J, the junction kept 8 bases outside the gene matches. The CDR3 has 14 amino acids. Germline V CDR1 and CDR2: MNHEY, SMNVEV (reference sequence).

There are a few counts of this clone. This CDR3 is CASSVGGGGAHQPQHF. The CDR3 region has the DNA TGTGCCAGCAGCGTAGGGGGAGGGGGCGCCCATCAGCCCCAGCATTTT. V usage is TRBV9 and J usage is TRBJ1-5, with TRBD1 matching 7 bases. CDR1 is SGDLS, CDR2 YYNGEE, per germline. The CDR3 runs 16 residues. J lost 5 bases, V lost 0 bases, and 8 bases had no gene match.